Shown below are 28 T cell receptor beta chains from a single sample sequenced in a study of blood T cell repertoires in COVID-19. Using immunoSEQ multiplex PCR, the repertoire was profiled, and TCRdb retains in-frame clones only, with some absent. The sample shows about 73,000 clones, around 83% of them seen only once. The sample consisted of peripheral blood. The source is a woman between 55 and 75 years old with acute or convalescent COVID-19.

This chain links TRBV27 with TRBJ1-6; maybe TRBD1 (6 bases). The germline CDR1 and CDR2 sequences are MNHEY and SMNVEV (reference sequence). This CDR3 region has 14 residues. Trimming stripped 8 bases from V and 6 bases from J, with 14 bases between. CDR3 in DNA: TGTGCCAGCTGGTACAGGGAATTTAATTCACCCCTCCACTTT. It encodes CASWYREFNSPLHF.

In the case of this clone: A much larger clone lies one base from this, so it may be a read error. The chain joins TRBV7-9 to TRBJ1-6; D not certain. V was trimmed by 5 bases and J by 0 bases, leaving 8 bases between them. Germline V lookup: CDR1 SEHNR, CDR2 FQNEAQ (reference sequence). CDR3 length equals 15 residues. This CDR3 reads CASSRESSYNSPLHF. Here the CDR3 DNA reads TGTGCCAGCAGCCGCGAAAGCTCCTATAATTCACCCCTCCACTTT.

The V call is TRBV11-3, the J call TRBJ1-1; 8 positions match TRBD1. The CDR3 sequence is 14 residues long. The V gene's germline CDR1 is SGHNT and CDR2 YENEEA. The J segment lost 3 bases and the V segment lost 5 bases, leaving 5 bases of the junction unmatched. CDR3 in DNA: TGTGCCAGCAGCGCGACAGGGGTCGACACTGAAGCTTTCTTT. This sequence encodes CASSATGVDTEAFF.

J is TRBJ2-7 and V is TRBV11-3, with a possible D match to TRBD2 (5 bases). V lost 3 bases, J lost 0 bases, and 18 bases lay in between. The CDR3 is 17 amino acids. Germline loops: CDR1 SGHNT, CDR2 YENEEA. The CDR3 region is CASSFGVRRQLSYEQYF. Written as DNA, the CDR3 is TGTGCCAGCAGCTTCGGGGTTCGGAGACAACTCTCCTACGAGCAGTACTTC. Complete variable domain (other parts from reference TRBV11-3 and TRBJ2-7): EAGVVQSPRYKIIEKKQPVAFWCNPISGHNTLYWYLQNLGQGPELLIRYENEEAVDDSQLPKDRFSAERLKGVDSTLKIQPAELGDSAVYLCASSFGVRRQLSYEQYFGPGTRLTVT.

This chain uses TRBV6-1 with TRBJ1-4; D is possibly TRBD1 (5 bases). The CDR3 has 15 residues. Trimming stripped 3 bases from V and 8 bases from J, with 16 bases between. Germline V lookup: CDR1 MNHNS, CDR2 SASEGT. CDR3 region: CASSDGGRGSEKLFF. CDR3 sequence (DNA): TGTGCCAGCAGTGACGGGGGGAGGGGATCGGAAAAACTGTTTTTT.

CDR3 residues: CASSYGQGANTIYF. DNA for the CDR3: TGTGCCAGCAGTTACGGGCAGGGCGCAAACACCATATATTTT. The chain couples TRBV6-5 to TRBJ1-3; tentatively, D is TRBD1 (5 bases). Trimming shortened V by 2 bases and J by 6 bases, and 11 bases separated the two germline ends. CDR1 and CDR2 (germline): MNHEY, SVGAGI. The CDR3 is 14 residues long.

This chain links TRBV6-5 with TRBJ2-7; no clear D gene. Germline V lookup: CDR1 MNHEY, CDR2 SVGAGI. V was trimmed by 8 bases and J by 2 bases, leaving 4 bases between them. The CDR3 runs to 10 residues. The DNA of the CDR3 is TGTGCCAGCGGCCCCTACGAGCAGTACTTC. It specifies CASGPYEQYF.

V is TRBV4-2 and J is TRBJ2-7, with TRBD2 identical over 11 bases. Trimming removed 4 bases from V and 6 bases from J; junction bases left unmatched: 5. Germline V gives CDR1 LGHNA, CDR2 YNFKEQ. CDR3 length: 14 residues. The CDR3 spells CASSPETSGAEQYF. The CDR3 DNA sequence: TGTGCCAGCAGCCCGGAGACTAGCGGGGCCGAGCAGTACTTC.

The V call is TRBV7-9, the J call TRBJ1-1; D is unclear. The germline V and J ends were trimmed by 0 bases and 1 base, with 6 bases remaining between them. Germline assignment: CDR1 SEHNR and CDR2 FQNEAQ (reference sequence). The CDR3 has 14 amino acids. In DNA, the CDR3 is TGTGCCAGCAGCTTAGCTCAAGCGAACACTGAAGCTTTCTTT. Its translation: CASSLAQANTEAFF.

In nucleotides, the CDR3 is TGCGCCAGCAGCTTGGACACAAACTACGAGCAGTACTTC. As protein: CASSLDTNYEQYF. The J gene is TRBJ2-7, the V gene TRBV5-1; D not certain. V lost 0 bases to trimming and J lost 3 bases, with 7 bases between them. This CDR3 contains 13 residues. Germline CDR1 SGHRS, CDR2 YFSETQ.

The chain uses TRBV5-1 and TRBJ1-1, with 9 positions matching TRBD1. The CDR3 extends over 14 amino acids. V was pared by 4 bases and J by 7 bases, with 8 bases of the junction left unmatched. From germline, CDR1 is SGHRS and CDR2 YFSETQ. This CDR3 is CASSGGDRADEAFF. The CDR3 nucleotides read TGCGCCAGCAGCGGGGGGGACAGGGCCGATGAAGCTTTCTTT.

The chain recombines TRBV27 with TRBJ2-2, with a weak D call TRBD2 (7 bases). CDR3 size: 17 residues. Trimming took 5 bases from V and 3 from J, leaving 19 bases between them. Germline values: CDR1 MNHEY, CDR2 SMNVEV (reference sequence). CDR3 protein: CASSPPGRGPYTGELFF. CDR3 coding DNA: TGTGCCAGCAGTCCCCCCGGGCGGGGGCCTTACACCGGGGAGCTGTTTTTT.

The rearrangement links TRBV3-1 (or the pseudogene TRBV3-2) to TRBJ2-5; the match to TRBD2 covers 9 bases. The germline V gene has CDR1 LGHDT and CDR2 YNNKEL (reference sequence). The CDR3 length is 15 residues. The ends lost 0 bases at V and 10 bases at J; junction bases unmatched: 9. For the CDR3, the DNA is TGTGCCAGCAGCCAAGAAGGCTGGCTAGCGGGGAGCCAGTACTTC. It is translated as CASSQEGWLAGSQYF.

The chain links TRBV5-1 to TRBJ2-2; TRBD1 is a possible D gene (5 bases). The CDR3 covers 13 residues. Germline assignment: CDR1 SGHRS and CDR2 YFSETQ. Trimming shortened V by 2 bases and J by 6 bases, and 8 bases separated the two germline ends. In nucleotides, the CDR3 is TGCGCCAGCAGCTTACAGGTTTCCGGGGAGCTGTTTTTT. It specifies CASSLQVSGELFF.

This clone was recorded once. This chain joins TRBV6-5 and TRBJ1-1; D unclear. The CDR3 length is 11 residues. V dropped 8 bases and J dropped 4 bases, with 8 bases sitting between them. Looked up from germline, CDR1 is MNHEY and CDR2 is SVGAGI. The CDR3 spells CASFQVTEAFF. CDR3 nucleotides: TGTGCCAGCTTCCAGGTCACTGAAGCTTTCTTT.

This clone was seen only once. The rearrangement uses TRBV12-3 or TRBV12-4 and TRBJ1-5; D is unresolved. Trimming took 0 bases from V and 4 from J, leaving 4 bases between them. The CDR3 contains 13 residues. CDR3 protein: CASSLAANQPQHF. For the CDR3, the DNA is TGTGCCAGCAGTTTAGCGGCAAATCAGCCCCAGCATTTT.

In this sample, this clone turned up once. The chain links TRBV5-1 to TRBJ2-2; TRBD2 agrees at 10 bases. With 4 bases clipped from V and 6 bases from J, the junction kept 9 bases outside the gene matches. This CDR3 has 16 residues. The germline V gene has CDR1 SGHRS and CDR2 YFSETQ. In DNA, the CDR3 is TGCGCCAGCAGCCTCGGAGCGGGGGGGCAGTCCGGGGAGCTGTTTTTT. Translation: CASSLGAGGQSGELFF.

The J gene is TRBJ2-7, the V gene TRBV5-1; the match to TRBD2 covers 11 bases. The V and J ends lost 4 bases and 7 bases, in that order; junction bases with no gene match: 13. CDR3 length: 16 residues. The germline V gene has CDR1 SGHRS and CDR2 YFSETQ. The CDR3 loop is CASSQTSGAVAGEQYF. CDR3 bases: TGCGCCAGCAGCCAGACTAGCGGGGCAGTTGCAGGAGAGCAGTACTTC.

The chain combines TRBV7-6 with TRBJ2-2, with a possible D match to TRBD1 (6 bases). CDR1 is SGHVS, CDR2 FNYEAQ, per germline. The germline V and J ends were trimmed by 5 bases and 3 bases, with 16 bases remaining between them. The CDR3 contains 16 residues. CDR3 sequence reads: CASSARRGKDTGELFF. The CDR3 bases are TGTGCCAGCAGCGCCAGAAGGGGGAAGGACACCGGGGAGCTGTTTTTT.

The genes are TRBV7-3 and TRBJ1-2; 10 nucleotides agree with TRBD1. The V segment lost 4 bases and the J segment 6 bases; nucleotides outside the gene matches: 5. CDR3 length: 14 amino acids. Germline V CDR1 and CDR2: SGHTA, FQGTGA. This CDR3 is CASSSTGGVNGYTF. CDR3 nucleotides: TGTGCCAGCAGCTCGACAGGGGGCGTAAATGGCTACACCTTC. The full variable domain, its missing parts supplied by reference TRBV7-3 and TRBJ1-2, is GAGVSQTPSNKVTEKGKYVELRCDPISGHTALYWYRQSLGQGPEFLIYFQGTGAADDSGLPNDRFFAVRPEGSVSTLKIQRTERGDSAVYLCASSSTGGVNGYTFGSGTRLTVV.

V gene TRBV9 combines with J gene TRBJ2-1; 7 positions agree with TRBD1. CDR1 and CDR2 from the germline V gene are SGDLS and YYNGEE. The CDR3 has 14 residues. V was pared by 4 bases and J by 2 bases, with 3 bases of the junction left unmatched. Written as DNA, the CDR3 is TGTGCCAGCAGCCCCGGACAGGCCTACAATGAGCAGTTCTTC. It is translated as CASSPGQAYNEQFF.

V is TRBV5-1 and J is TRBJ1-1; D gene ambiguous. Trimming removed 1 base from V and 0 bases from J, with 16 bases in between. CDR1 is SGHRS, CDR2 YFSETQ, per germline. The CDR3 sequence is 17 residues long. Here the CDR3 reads CASSLLGRSNMNTEAFF. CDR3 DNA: TGCGCCAGCAGCTTGCTGGGCAGAAGTAATATGAACACTGAAGCTTTCTTT.

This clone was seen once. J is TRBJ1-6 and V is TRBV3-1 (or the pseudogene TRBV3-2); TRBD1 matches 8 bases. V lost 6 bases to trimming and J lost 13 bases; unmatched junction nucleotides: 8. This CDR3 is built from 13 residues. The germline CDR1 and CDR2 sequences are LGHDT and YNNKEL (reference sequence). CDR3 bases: TGTGCCAGCAGTTTTGACAGGGGAGTTCCCCTCCACTTT. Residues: CASSFDRGVPLHF.

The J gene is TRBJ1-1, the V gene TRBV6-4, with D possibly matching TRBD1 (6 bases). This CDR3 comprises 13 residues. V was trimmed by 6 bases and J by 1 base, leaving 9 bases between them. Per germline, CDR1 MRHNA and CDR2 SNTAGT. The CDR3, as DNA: TGTGCCAGCAGGAGGACAGAGAACACTGAAGCTTTCTTT. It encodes CASRRTENTEAFF.

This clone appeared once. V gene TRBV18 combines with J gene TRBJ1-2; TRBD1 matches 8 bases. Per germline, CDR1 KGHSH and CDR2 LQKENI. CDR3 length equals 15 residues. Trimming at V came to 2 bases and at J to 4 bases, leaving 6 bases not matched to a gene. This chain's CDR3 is CASSPSTGAFYGYTF. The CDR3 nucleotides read TGTGCCAGCTCACCATCGACAGGGGCCTTCTATGGCTACACCTTC.

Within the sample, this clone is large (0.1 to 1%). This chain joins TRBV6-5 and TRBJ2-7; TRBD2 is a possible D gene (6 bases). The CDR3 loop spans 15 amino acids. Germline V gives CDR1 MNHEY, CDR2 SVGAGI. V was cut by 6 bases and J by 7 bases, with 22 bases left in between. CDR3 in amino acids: CASSLGGAAVVEQYF. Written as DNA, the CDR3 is TGTGCCAGCAGCCTAGGCGGGGCCGCGGTTGTGGAGCAGTACTTC.

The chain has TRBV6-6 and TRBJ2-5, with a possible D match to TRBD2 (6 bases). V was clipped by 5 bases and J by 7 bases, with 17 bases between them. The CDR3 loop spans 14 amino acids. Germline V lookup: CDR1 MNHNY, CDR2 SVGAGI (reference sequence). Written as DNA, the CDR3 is TGTGCCAGCAGTATGACTGGGGCCGGGGGGACCCAGTACTTC. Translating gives CASSMTGAGGTQYF.

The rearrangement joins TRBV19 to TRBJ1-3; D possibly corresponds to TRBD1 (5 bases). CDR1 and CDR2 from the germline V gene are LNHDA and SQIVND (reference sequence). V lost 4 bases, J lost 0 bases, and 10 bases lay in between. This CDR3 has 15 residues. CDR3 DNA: TGTGCCAGTAGTAGGGGCTTTATCTCTGGAAACACCATATATTTT. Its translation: CASSRGFISGNTIYF.